This is a list of T cell receptor beta chains from one sample in a study of immune characterization of retroperitoneal liposarcoma. Using its own MiXCR run on the PCR reads, TCRdb lists one record per CDR3 protein. The data show approximately 2,500 distinct CDR3 sequences, with 37% seen just once and roughly 24% held by the top ten. Sample: tumor tissue. These receptors originate from a male donor with retroperitoneal liposarcoma. The CDR3 runs from the conserved cysteine through the conserved F or W. Each record gives: clone size, V gene, D gene, CDR3 length, J gene, CDR3 protein, CDR3 DNA. The D gene is left open where the match is weak. Clone size is not always given. Where it is, it says once, few, many or a class for expanded clones.

clone size: -; V gene: TRBV6-5; D gene: TRBD2; CDR3 length: 15; J gene: TRBJ2-3; CDR3 protein: CASTKTSAITDTQYF; CDR3 DNA: TGTGCCAGCACCAAGACTAGCGCGATTACAGATACGCAGTATTTT
clone size: large; V gene: TRBV11-2; D gene: TRBD1; CDR3 length: 16; J gene: TRBJ2-7; CDR3 protein: CASSLGPGQGIYEQYF; CDR3 DNA: TGTGCCAGCAGCTTAGGACCGGGACAGGGTATCTACGAGCAGTACTTC
clone size: large; V gene: TRBV11-3; D gene: TRBD2; CDR3 length: 16; J gene: TRBJ2-1; CDR3 protein: CASSLGTSGVYNEQFF; CDR3 DNA: TGTGCCAGCAGCTTAGGTACTAGCGGGGTTTACAATGAGCAGTTCTTC
clone size: -; V gene: TRBV7-6; D gene: -; CDR3 length: 15; J gene: TRBJ2-2; CDR3 protein: CASSPNRWGAGELFF; CDR3 DNA: TGTGCCAGCAGTCCCAACCGTTGGGGCGCCGGGGAGCTGTTTTTT
clone size: -; V gene: TRBV6-5; D gene: -; CDR3 length: 16; J gene: TRBJ2-5; CDR3 protein: CASSYSAGALQETQYF; CDR3 DNA: TGTGCCAGCAGTTACTCGGCCGGGGCTCTCCAAGAGACCCAGTACTTC
clone size: few; V gene: TRBV6-2/TRBV6-3; D gene: TRBD1; CDR3 length: 17; J gene: TRBJ2-1; CDR3 protein: CASTHRGGRVSYNEQFF; CDR3 DNA: TGTGCCAGCACCCACAGGGGTGGGCGGGTCTCCTACAATGAGCAGTTCTTC
clone size: -; V gene: TRBV6-2/TRBV6-3; D gene: -; CDR3 length: 14; J gene: TRBJ1-1; CDR3 protein: CASSYLGPGSEAFF; CDR3 DNA: TGTGCCAGCAGTTACCTGGGACCGGGATCTGAAGCTTTCTTT
clone size: large; V gene: TRBV12-3/TRBV12-4; D gene: -; CDR3 length: 12; J gene: TRBJ2-3; CDR3 protein: CASSFGSDTQYF; CDR3 DNA: TGTGCCAGCAGTTTCGGGTCAGATACGCAGTATTTT
clone size: -; V gene: TRBV11-3; D gene: -; CDR3 length: 16; J gene: TRBJ2-5; CDR3 protein: CASSFYPGQGSETQYF; CDR3 DNA: TGTGCCAGCAGCTTTTACCCCGGGCAGGGGAGCGAGACCCAGTACTTC
clone size: -; V gene: TRBV7-2; D gene: TRBD2; CDR3 length: 16; J gene: TRBJ2-1; CDR3 protein: CASSRSGRRSYNEQFF; CDR3 DNA: TGTGCCAGCAGCCGTAGCGGGAGAAGGTCCTACAATGAGCAGTTCTTC
clone size: -; V gene: TRBV12-3/TRBV12-4; D gene: TRBD2; CDR3 length: 15; J gene: TRBJ2-7; CDR3 protein: CASSPASGRTAEQYF; CDR3 DNA: TGTGCCAGCAGCCCCGCTAGCGGGAGGACCGCCGAGCAGTACTTC
clone size: large; V gene: TRBV7-2; D gene: TRBD2; CDR3 length: 15; J gene: TRBJ2-5; CDR3 protein: CASSLYPSGRETQYF; CDR3 DNA: TGTGCCAGCAGCTTATACCCTAGCGGGAGAGAGACCCAGTACTTC
clone size: -; V gene: TRBV4-1; D gene: TRBD2; CDR3 length: 17; J gene: TRBJ2-4; CDR3 protein: CASSQTTSGSAKNIQYF; CDR3 DNA: TGTGCCAGCAGCCAAACGACTAGCGGGAGTGCTAAAAACATTCAGTACTTC
clone size: -; V gene: TRBV7-6; D gene: TRBD2; CDR3 length: 16; J gene: TRBJ2-7; CDR3 protein: CASSLELAGESYEQYF; CDR3 DNA: TGTGCCAGCAGCTTAGAACTAGCGGGAGAGTCCTACGAGCAGTACTTC
clone size: medium-sized; V gene: TRBV12-3/TRBV12-4; D gene: -; CDR3 length: 15; J gene: TRBJ2-3; CDR3 protein: CASRTGLLPADTQYF; CDR3 DNA: TGTGCCAGCAGGACGGGACTGCTGCCGGCAGATACGCAGTATTTT
clone size: -; V gene: TRBV12-3/TRBV12-4; D gene: TRBD2; CDR3 length: 18; J gene: TRBJ2-5; CDR3 protein: CASSPGGGRERGGETQYF; CDR3 DNA: TGTGCCAGCAGTCCCGGTGGTGGGCGGGAGAGGGGAGGGGAGACCCAGTACTTC
clone size: medium-sized; V gene: TRBV6-4; D gene: TRBD2; CDR3 length: 15; J gene: TRBJ2-3; CDR3 protein: CASSRTSGGSDTQYF; CDR3 DNA: TGTGCCAGCTCTAGGACTAGCGGGGGGTCCGATACGCAGTATTTT
clone size: few; V gene: TRBV4-1; D gene: TRBD2; CDR3 length: 15; J gene: TRBJ2-1; CDR3 protein: CASSHGGLAKFEQFF; CDR3 DNA: TGCGCCAGCAGCCATGGAGGACTAGCCAAATTCGAGCAGTTCTTC
clone size: -; V gene: TRBV6-1; D gene: TRBD2; CDR3 length: 17; J gene: TRBJ2-1; CDR3 protein: CASRAGTSGARREEQFF; CDR3 DNA: TGTGCCAGCCGGGCCGGGACTAGCGGGGCCAGGAGGGAGGAGCAGTTCTTC
clone size: few; V gene: TRBV6-1; D gene: TRBD2; CDR3 length: 15; J gene: TRBJ2-1; CDR3 protein: CASTLRTSGSGEQFF; CDR3 DNA: TGTGCCAGCACCCTAAGGACTAGCGGGAGTGGGGAGCAGTTCTTC
clone size: -; V gene: TRBV7-4; D gene: -; CDR3 length: 12; J gene: TRBJ1-5; CDR3 protein: CASSVNNQPQHF; CDR3 DNA: TGTGCCAGCAGCGTAAATAATCAGCCCCAGCATTTT
clone size: -; V gene: TRBV6-1; D gene: TRBD2; CDR3 length: 15; J gene: TRBJ2-1; CDR3 protein: CASTRGGTSDNEQFF; CDR3 DNA: TGTGCCAGCACCCGGGGGGGGACTAGCGACAATGAGCAGTTCTTC
clone size: medium-sized; V gene: TRBV6-1; D gene: TRBD2; CDR3 length: 18; J gene: TRBJ2-2; CDR3 protein: CASSDITSGRSNTGELFF; CDR3 DNA: TGTGCCAGCAGTGACATAACTAGCGGGAGATCGAACACCGGGGAGCTGTTTTTT
clone size: -; V gene: TRBV6-1; D gene: TRBD2; CDR3 length: 15; J gene: TRBJ2-1; CDR3 protein: CASGIRLAGGREQFF; CDR3 DNA: TGTGCCAGCGGAATCCGACTAGCGGGGGGGCGTGAGCAGTTCTTC
clone size: -; V gene: TRBV6-1; D gene: TRBD2; CDR3 length: 15; J gene: TRBJ2-5; CDR3 protein: CASTLRTSGSGEQYF; CDR3 DNA: TGTGCCAGCACCCTAAGGACTAGCGGGAGTGGGGAGCAGTACTTC
clone size: few; V gene: TRBV12-3/TRBV12-4; D gene: -; CDR3 length: 16; J gene: TRBJ2-2; CDR3 protein: CASSLGGGGFTGELFF; CDR3 DNA: TGTGCCAGCAGTTTAGGGGGGGGGGGCTTCACCGGGGAGCTGTTTTTT
clone size: -; V gene: TRBV6-1; D gene: TRBD2; CDR3 length: 13; J gene: TRBJ2-1; CDR3 protein: CASGTRNRNEQFF; CDR3 DNA: TGTGCCAGCGGGACTAGGAATAGGAATGAGCAGTTCTTC
clone size: -; V gene: TRBV12-3/TRBV12-4; D gene: TRBD1; CDR3 length: 15; J gene: TRBJ2-2; CDR3 protein: CASSLIQGITGELFF; CDR3 DNA: TGTGCCAGCAGTTTAATACAGGGGATAACCGGGGAGCTGTTTTTT
clone size: -; V gene: TRBV6-6; D gene: -; CDR3 length: 18; J gene: TRBJ2-5; CDR3 protein: CASSYSGRALGGEETQYF; CDR3 DNA: TGTGCCAGCAGTTACTCGGGCAGGGCATTAGGAGGTGAAGAGACCCAGTACTTC
clone size: -; V gene: TRBV12-3/TRBV12-4; D gene: -; CDR3 length: 13; J gene: TRBJ2-7; CDR3 protein: CASSLTSMNEQYF; CDR3 DNA: TGTGCCAGCAGTTTAACTAGCATGAATGAGCAGTACTTC
clone size: -; V gene: TRBV6-6; D gene: TRBD1; CDR3 length: 16; J gene: TRBJ1-1; CDR3 protein: CAIHRGDSGIWTEAFF; CDR3 DNA: TGTGCCATCCATAGGGGGGACAGCGGGATTTGGACTGAAGCTTTCTTT
clone size: medium-sized; V gene: TRBV12-3/TRBV12-4; D gene: TRBD2; CDR3 length: 18; J gene: TRBJ2-1; CDR3 protein: CASSFHSGGRKGRVEQFF; CDR3 DNA: TGTGCCAGCAGTTTTCATAGCGGGGGCCGTAAAGGGCGGGTTGAGCAGTTCTTC
clone size: -; V gene: TRBV6-5; D gene: -; CDR3 length: 16; J gene: TRBJ2-7; CDR3 protein: CASSLPAGTGWYEQYF; CDR3 DNA: TGTGCCAGCAGTTTGCCCGCCGGTACAGGGTGGTACGAGCAGTACTTC
clone size: hyperexpanded; V gene: TRBV6-1; D gene: -; CDR3 length: 15; J gene: TRBJ2-1; CDR3 protein: CASSESASSYNEQFF; CDR3 DNA: TGTGCCAGCAGTGAATCGGCTTCTTCCTACAATGAGCAGTTCTTC
clone size: -; V gene: TRBV12-3/TRBV12-4; D gene: -; CDR3 length: 16; J gene: TRBJ2-7; CDR3 protein: CASSPDSPVGVYEQYF; CDR3 DNA: TGTGCCAGCAGCCCCGATTCGCCGGTCGGGGTTTACGAGCAGTACTTC